This TCR beta chain was retrieved from a study of CD8+ T cells in alopecia areata. V was trimmed by 3 bases and J by 2 bases, leaving 14 bases between them. The CDR3 is 15 residues long. Germline CDR1 reads SGHVS; CDR2 reads FQNEAQ. cDNA prepared by RNA extraction and subsequent reverse transcription served as the template for sequencing. Method: immunoSEQ multiplex PCR; TCRdb's copy keeps in-frame clones and lacks some. The sample lists under 70,000 clones, 96% occurring once. Alopecia areata patients provided lesional scalp punch biopsies and peripheral blood. Sample: CD8+ T cells sorted from blood, taken at week 0. The receptor's source is a human donor with alopecia areata. The V gene is TRBV7-8, the J gene TRBJ2-7, with D possibly being TRBD1 or TRBD2 (5 bases each). The CDR3 spells CASSFGRDRAYEQYF. CDR3 bases: TGTGCCAGCAGCTTCGGAAGGGACCGAGCCTACGAGCAGTACTTC. The full variable domain, its missing parts supplied by reference TRBV7-8 and TRBJ2-7, is GAGVSQSPRYKVAKRGQDVALRCDPISGHVSLFWYQQALGQGPEFLTYFQNEAQLDKSGLPSDRFFAERPEGSVSTLKIQRTQQEDSAVYLCASSFGRDRAYEQYFGPGTRLTVT.